The clone carrying this TCR beta chain was observed a few times. These data originate in a study of patients and donors after allogeneic stem cell transplantation. The CDR3 totals 16 residues. The V segment lost 5 bases and the J segment 5 bases; nucleotides outside the gene matches: 5. Per the germline V gene, CDR1 is SEHNR and CDR2 is FQNEAQ (reference sequence). TCRdb passed the RT-PCR reads through MiXCR, listing each CDR3 protein once. This table has around 70,000 distinct CDR3 sequences, 26% appearing once. The sequencing input was blood, either unsorted or a sorted T cell fraction (not recorded which). The source of this sequence is a human donor who was either an allogeneic HSCT recipient or a stem cell or donor lymphocyte infusion donor (not recorded which). It is not recorded whose cells these are; they may come from a transplant donor. This chain uses TRBV7-9 with TRBJ2-1; TRBD2 aligns across 14 bases. This CDR3 reads CASSRTGLAGDNEQFF. The CDR3 DNA sequence: TGTGCCAGCAGCCGGACGGGACTAGCGGGGGACAATGAGCAGTTCTTC.